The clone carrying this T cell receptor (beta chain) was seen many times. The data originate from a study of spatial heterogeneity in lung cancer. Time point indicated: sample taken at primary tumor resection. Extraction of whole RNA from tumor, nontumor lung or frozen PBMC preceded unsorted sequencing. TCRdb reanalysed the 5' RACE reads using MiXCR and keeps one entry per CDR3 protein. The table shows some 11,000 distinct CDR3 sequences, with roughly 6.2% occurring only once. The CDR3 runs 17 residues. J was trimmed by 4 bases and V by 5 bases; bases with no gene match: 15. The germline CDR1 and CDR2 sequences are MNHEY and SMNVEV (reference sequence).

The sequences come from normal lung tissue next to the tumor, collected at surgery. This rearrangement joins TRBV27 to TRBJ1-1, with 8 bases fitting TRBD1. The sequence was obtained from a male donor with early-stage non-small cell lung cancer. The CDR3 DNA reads TGTGCCAGCAGTCCGCTGGGCAGGGGGCAGGTGGGCACTGAAGCTTTCTTT. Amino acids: CASSPLGRGQVGTEAFF.